This T cell receptor beta chain was captured by sequencing in a study of T-cell reconstitution after alpha-beta-depleted transplantation in children. Using unique molecular identifiers, the investigators prepared the TCRbeta library. In TCRdb, the PCR reads were re-called with MiXCR into one record per CDR3 protein. The repertoire includes 600,000 to 700,000 distinct CDR3 sequences, 16% of them detected once, and 1.1% sits in the top ten. This clonotype was observed a few times. This specimen was PBMCs from the stem cell graft donor, taken from the stem cell graft. This receptor was identified in a human donor who donated a stem cell graft to a child with acute myeloid leukemia.

CDR3 sequence reads: CAISERGHQTDTQYF. Written as DNA, the CDR3 is TGTGCCATCAGTGAGCGGGGGCACCAGACAGATACGCAGTATTTT. The V and J genes are TRBV10-3 and TRBJ2-3; D possibly uses TRBD1 or TRBD2 (6 bases each). Trimming removed 2 bases from V and 3 bases from J, with 12 bases in between. Germline V CDR1 and CDR2: ENHRY, SYGVKD. The CDR3 is 15 amino acids.